This record covers a single T cell receptor (beta chain). The antigen is unknown. TCRdb's copy holds only in-frame clones and misses some; the assay was immunoSEQ multiplex PCR. Here the sample spans about 770,000 clones, 72% being singletons. The data belong to a study of shared clonotypes between healthy human individuals. The study's findings and limits: The study sampled only blood, and tissue repertoires likely differ. It was anticipated that sequencing depth would influence how many clonotypes donors shared. Four donors shared approximately 5% of their naive CD4 clonotypes. The donor pool, a small one, limited the genetic and exposure-history diversity represented.

The CDR3 runs 14 residues. Germline assignment: CDR1 SGHDT and CDR2 YYEEEE. Trimming cost V 5 bases and J 8 bases, with 19 bases left between them. The chain links TRBV5-6 to TRBJ1-1; the D gene is possibly TRBD1 (5 bases). The sequence derives from a woman aged 30 to 39 in good health. Sequenced sample: memory CD4+ T cells sorted from blood. This sample's subset: CD45RA-negative fraction. CDR3 in amino acids: CASRLAGTGREAFF. CDR3 DNA sequence: TGTGCCAGCAGACTCGCAGGGACCGGCAGGGAAGCTTTCTTT.